The clone carrying this T cell receptor beta chain was observed a few times. The data were obtained in a study of blood T cell repertoires in COVID-19. Across the whole study: PBMCs, B-cell-depleted T cells, or T cells provided the cDNA or gDNA that made up the material.

Enrolled through a virtual design, the participants were between roughly 18 and 90 years of age and came from under 25 US areas. Researchers sorted participants into cohorts using their self-reported clinical history. Trimming pared 4 bases from V and 5 bases from J, leaving 11 bases between. The CDR3 has 13 residues. The germline gives CDR1 SGHTA, CDR2 FQGNSA. As originally analysed: Quantification of nucleated cells was approximated via reference gene primer amplification. Here immunoSEQ multiplex PCR was the method, and the copy in TCRdb shows in-frame clones only, minus some. That table is the source of V, J and clone size, and D and trimming were worked out from the DNA. This table holds 250,000 to 400,000 clones, about 87% found once.

The sequence came from a woman aged 25 to 39 who had recovered from COVID-19. Sequences were obtained from PBMCs or T cells enriched from blood (not recorded which). The chain is built from TRBV7-2 and TRBJ1-1; possibly TRBD1 for D (6 bases). CDR3 residues: CASSSVGGTEAFF. For the CDR3, the DNA is TGTGCCAGCAGCTCCGTAGGGGGAACTGAAGCTTTCTTT.